This T cell receptor (beta chain) is drawn from a study of OX40 agonist ivuxolimab in advanced cancers. Study information: Enrolled patients in dose escalation had cancers that were hepatocellular carcinoma, melanoma, renal cell or head and neck cancer. Overall study results and limits: Clonal expansion among partial responders at 0.1-3.0 mg/kg ranked near the lowest.

The CDR3 has 12 residues. The germline CDR1 and CDR2 sequences are MDHEN and SYDVKM. Generated by immunoSEQ multiplex PCR, the TCRdb table keeps only in-frame clones and is missing some. The table includes roughly 60,000 clones, 80% to 90% detected once. As regards this clone: The antigen is not known. The germline gene is not matched at one end of the junction; a read error may be the cause.

The input for sequencing was CD4+ or CD8+ T cells sorted from blood, taken in a trial of the OX40 agonist ivuxolimab. The receptor was isolated from an adult with an advanced solid tumor such as melanoma, head and neck, liver or kidney cancer. The V gene is TRBV28, the J gene TRBJ2-3, with D unresolved. As DNA, the CDR3 is TGTGCCAGCAGTTTACCGGCAGACACGCAGTATTTT. Translation gives CASSLPADTQYF.